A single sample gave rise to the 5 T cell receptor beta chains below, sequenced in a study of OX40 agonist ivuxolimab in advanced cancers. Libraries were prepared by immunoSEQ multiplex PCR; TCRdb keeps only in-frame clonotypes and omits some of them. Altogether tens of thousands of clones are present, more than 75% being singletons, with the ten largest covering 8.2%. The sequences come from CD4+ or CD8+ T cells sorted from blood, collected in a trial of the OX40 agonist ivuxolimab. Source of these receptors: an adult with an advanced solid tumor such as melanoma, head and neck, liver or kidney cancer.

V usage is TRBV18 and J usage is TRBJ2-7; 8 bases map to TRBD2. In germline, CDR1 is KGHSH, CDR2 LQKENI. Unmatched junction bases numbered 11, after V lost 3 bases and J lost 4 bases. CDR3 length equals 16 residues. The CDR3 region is CASSPRSGAGVYEQYF. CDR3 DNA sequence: TGTGCCAGCTCACCCCGGTCGGGAGCGGGAGTTTACGAGCAGTACTTC.

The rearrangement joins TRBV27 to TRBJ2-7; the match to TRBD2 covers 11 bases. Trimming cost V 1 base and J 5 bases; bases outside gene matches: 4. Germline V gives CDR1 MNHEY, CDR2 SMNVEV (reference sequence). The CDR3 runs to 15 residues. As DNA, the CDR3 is TGTGCCAGCAGTTTATTTAGCGGGAGGGCCCACGAGCAGTACTTC. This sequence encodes CASSLFSGRAHEQYF.

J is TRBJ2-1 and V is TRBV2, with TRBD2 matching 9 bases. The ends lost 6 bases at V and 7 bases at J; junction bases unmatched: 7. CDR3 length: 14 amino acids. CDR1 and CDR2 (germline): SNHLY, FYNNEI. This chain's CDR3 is CASRTSGVGNEQFF. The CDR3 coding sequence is TGTGCCAGCAGGACTAGCGGTGTAGGGAATGAGCAGTTCTTC. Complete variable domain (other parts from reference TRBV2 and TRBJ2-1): EPEVTQTPSHQVTQMGQEVILRCVPISNHLYFYWYRQILGQKVEFLVSFYNNEISEKSEIFDDQFSVERPDGSNFTLKIRSTKLEDSAMYFCASRTSGVGNEQFFGPGTRLTVL.

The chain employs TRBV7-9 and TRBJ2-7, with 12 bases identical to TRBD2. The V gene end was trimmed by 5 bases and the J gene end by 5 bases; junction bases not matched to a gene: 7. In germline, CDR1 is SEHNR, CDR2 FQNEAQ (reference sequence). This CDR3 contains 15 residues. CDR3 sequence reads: CASSERLAGVDEQYF. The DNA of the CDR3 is TGTGCCAGCAGCGAACGACTAGCGGGAGTAGACGAGCAGTACTTC.

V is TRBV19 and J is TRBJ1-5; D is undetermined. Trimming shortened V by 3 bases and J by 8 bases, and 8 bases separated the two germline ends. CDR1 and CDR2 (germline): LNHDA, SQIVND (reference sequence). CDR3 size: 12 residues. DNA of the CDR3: TGTGCCAGTAGTATCCCCCGTGAGCCCCAGCATTTT. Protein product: CASSIPREPQHF.